This T cell receptor beta chain was captured by sequencing in a study of cytomegalovirus exposure and HLA in healthy donors. For this clone: Its cognate antigen is unknown.

The data were produced by immunoSEQ multiplex PCR, yet TCRdb's version contains in-frame clones alone and is incomplete. Among around 200,000 clones listed, roughly 84% were seen once. Broader study findings: Within the 100 to 150 validation repertoires, first-cohort TCR clusters tended to co-occur, according to a later analysis.

Trimming stripped 7 bases from V and 0 bases from J, with 6 bases between. Germline loops: CDR1 SQVTM, CDR2 ANQGSEA. The CDR3 loop spans 12 amino acids. The genes are TRBV29-1 and TRBJ1-4; D remains unclear. This TCR was recovered from a woman aged 18-29 years in good health and CMV-seropositive. Sequencing was done on a sample of PBMCs. The CDR3 sequence is CSGGTTNEKLFF. The CDR3 DNA sequence: TGCAGCGGCGGGACAACTAATGAAAAACTGTTTTTT.